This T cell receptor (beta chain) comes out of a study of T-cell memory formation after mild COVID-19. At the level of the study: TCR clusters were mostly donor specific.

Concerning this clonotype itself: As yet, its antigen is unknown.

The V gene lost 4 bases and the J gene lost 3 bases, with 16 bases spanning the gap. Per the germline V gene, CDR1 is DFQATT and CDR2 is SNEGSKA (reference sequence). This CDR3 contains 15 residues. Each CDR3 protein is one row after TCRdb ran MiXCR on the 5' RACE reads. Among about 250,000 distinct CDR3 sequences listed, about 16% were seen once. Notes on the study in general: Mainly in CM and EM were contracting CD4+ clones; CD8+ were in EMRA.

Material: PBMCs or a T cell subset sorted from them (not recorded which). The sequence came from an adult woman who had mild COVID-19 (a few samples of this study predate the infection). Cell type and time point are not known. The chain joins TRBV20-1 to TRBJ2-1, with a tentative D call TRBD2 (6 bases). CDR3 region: CSAIFGTPVYNEQFF. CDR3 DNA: TGCAGTGCTATTTTCGGGACTCCTGTCTACAATGAGCAGTTCTTC.